The 27 T cell receptor beta chains listed next were all sequenced from one sample in a study of identical twins. TCRdb itself ran the 5' RACE reads through MiXCR, one entry per CDR3 protein. The repertoire includes just under 550,000 distinct CDR3 sequences, nearly 15% of them detected once, and around 0.48% sits in the top ten. These data were likewise used in another study, on yellow fever vaccine responses in identical twins.

Specimen: CD4+ T cells sorted from blood. All receptors come from a woman in her late teens or twenties in good health.

This clonotype has more than one count but fewer than ten. The V and J genes are TRBV11-1 and TRBJ2-3; 9 bases agree with TRBD2. The V gene's germline CDR1 is SGHAT and CDR2 FQDESV (reference sequence). The CDR3 runs to 19 residues. The junction had 20 bases not matched to a gene; V was cut back by 5 bases and J by 5 bases. CDR3 amino acids: CASSPHPSRLAGGLDTQYF. The CDR3 nucleotides read TGTGCCAGCAGCCCTCACCCAAGCAGGTTGGCGGGAGGGCTAGATACGCAGTATTTT.

This clonotype was detected ten times or more. This chain connects TRBV7-8 to TRBJ2-2; maybe TRBD2 (6 bases). Trimming pared 0 bases from V and 1 base from J, leaving 9 bases between. The V gene's germline CDR1 is SGHVS and CDR2 FQNEAQ. The CDR3 spans 16 residues. CDR3 in amino acids: CASSLARRENTGELFF. The CDR3 coding sequence is TGTGCCAGCAGCTTAGCGCGGCGGGAGAACACCGGGGAGCTGTTTTTT.

This rearrangement joins TRBV2 to TRBJ1-1; D perhaps matches TRBD1 (5 bases). This CDR3 contains 15 residues. V dropped 8 bases and J dropped 1 base, with 17 bases sitting between them. Germline values: CDR1 SNHLY, CDR2 FYNNEI. The CDR3 spells CASRKTEGRNTEAFF. The CDR3 bases are TGTGCCAGCCGTAAAACCGAGGGGAGGAACACTGAAGCTTTCTTT. The variable domain in full, with the rest retrieved from reference TRBV2 and TRBJ1-1, is EPEVTQTPSHQVTQMGQEVILRCVPISNHLYFYWYRQILGQKVEFLVSFYNNEISEKSEIFDDQFSVERPDGSNFTLKIRSTKLEDSAMYFCASRKTEGRNTEAFFGQGTRLTVV.

The chain links TRBV5-1 to TRBJ1-1; D is perhaps TRBD1 (6 bases). Trimming cost V 0 bases and J 4 bases, with 19 bases left between them. The germline V gene encodes CDR1 SGHRS and CDR2 YFSETQ. CDR3 size: 17 residues. CDR3 in DNA: TGCGCCAGCAGCTTGGGCAGGGGTTGGGACTTGGTCACTGAAGCTTTCTTT. Its translation: CASSLGRGWDLVTEAFF.

This clonotype was seen a few times. The V call is TRBV5-1, the J call TRBJ2-1; maybe TRBD1 (5 bases). CDR3 length equals 15 residues. Trimming took off 7 bases at V and 10 bases at J, with 24 bases between the two ends. Looked up from germline, CDR1 is SGHRS and CDR2 is YFSETQ. CDR3 sequence reads: CASQGGLEVVREQFF. The CDR3 DNA sequence: TGCGCCAGCCAGGGCGGTCTAGAGGTCGTGAGGGAGCAGTTCTTC.

The J gene is TRBJ2-3, the V gene TRBV5-1; 9 bases map to TRBD1. The CDR3 length is 14 residues. The V gene end was trimmed by 0 bases and the J gene end by 6 bases; junction bases not matched to a gene: 2. Germline CDR1 and CDR2: SGHRS and YFSETQ. The CDR3 DNA follows: TGCGCCAGCAGCTTGGGGGACAGGGCTGATACGCAGTATTTT. This translates into CASSLGDRADTQYF.

This chain links TRBV12-3 or TRBV12-4 with TRBJ2-1, with 9 bases fitting TRBD2. V was pared by 3 bases and J by 6 bases, with 3 bases of the junction left unmatched. The CDR3 totals 14 residues. The chain's CDR3 is CASSFAGGSNEQFF. As DNA, the CDR3 is TGTGCCAGCAGTTTCGCGGGGGGGAGCAATGAGCAGTTCTTC.

This clonotype was found a few times. This rearrangement joins TRBV5-1 to TRBJ1-6; D is possibly TRBD1 (6 bases). CDR1 and CDR2 from the germline V gene are SGHRS and YFSETQ. This CDR3 is 15 amino acids long. The V gene lost 3 bases and the J gene lost 8 bases, with 15 bases spanning the gap. The CDR3 nucleotides are TGCGCCAGCAGCTCATACAGGGACCGCCATTCACCCCTCCACTTT. Its protein is CASSSYRDRHSPLHF.

The sample holds many counts of this clonotype. The CDR3 spells CASSSDEYTEAFF. DNA of the CDR3: TGCGCCAGCAGCTCCGACGAGTACACTGAAGCTTTCTTT. The chain joins TRBV5-1 to TRBJ1-1; D is uncertain. This CDR3 spans 13 amino acids. Germline V gene data show CDR1 as SGHRS and CDR2 as YFSETQ. The V end was cut by 3 bases, the J end by 3 bases, with 9 bases between.

The chain links TRBV29-1 to TRBJ2-7, with D uncertain. Germline V gene lookup returns CDR1 SQVTM and CDR2 ANQGSEA. CDR3 size: 9 residues. The germline V and J ends were trimmed by 7 bases and 5 bases, with 6 bases remaining between them. CDR3 in amino acids: CSEVHEQYV. As DNA, the CDR3 is TGCAGCGAGGTCCACGAGCAGTACGTC.

This sequence joins TRBV2 and TRBJ1-4; D possibly corresponds to TRBD1 (6 bases). The germline V and J ends were trimmed by 8 bases and 10 bases, with 20 bases remaining between them. This CDR3 spans 14 amino acids. Germline lookup yields CDR1 SNHLY and CDR2 FYNNEI. The CDR3 spells CASQTTGEWTKLFF. The CDR3 DNA sequence: TGTGCCAGCCAGACGACAGGCGAATGGACAAAACTGTTTTTT.

This clonotype came up a few times. The CDR3 nucleotides read TGCAGTGCTAAACTAGCGGGAGCGGAGGGGGAGACCCAGTACTTC. It translates to CSAKLAGAEGETQYF. This chain uses TRBV20-1 with TRBJ2-5; 11 bases are shared with TRBD2. The CDR3 covers 15 residues. V lost 4 bases to trimming and J lost 5 bases; unmatched junction nucleotides: 9. Germline V CDR1 and CDR2: DFQATT, SNEGSKA (reference sequence).

This sequence joins TRBV28 and TRBJ2-5; D perhaps matches TRBD2 (6 bases). The CDR3 consists of 19 residues. V lost 3 bases, J lost 0 bases, and 23 bases lay in between. Germline V gene data show CDR1 as MDHEN and CDR2 as SYDVKM. The CDR3 reads CASSFPVRLAPSYQETQYF. CDR3 nucleotides: TGTGCCAGCAGTTTCCCCGTGCGGCTAGCGCCTTCGTACCAAGAGACCCAGTACTTC.

This clonotype was observed many times. The chain couples TRBV20-1 to TRBJ2-1; 7 bases align to TRBD2. The CDR3 consists of 14 residues. Germline lookup yields CDR1 DFQATT and CDR2 SNEGSKA (reference sequence). J lost 4 bases, V lost 6 bases, and 9 bases had no gene match. The CDR3 DNA sequence: TGCAGTGCCCCCGCTAGCGGAGGTTACAATGAGCAGTTCTTC. Its protein product is CSAPASGGYNEQFF.

This clonotype came up a few times. The chain uses TRBV28 and TRBJ2-1; 9 nucleotides line up with TRBD1. Trimming cost V 6 bases and J 6 bases; bases outside gene matches: 6. The CDR3 extends over 14 amino acids. Germline V lookup: CDR1 MDHEN, CDR2 SYDVKM. CDR3: CASRGQGRGNEQFF. In DNA, the CDR3 is TGTGCCAGCAGGGGACAGGGTAGGGGCAATGAGCAGTTCTTC.

The chain recombines TRBV7-9 with TRBJ2-2; D might be TRBD1 or TRBD2, each matching 5 bases. The germline gives CDR1 SEHNR, CDR2 FQNEAQ (reference sequence). Trimming took 2 bases from V and 7 from J, leaving 11 bases between them. The CDR3 sequence is 14 residues long. The CDR3 loop is CASSLLGEGGELFF. DNA of the CDR3: TGTGCCAGCAGCTTATTGGGGGAAGGCGGGGAGCTGTTTTTT.

This clonotype has more than one count but fewer than ten. The V call is TRBV5-1, the J call TRBJ2-3, with D perhaps TRBD2 (6 bases). V lost 4 bases, J lost 0 bases, and 21 bases lay in between. This CDR3 contains 18 residues. CDR1 and CDR2 (germline): SGHRS, YFSETQ. The CDR3 here is CASSPRRERISSTDTQYF. The CDR3 bases are TGCGCCAGCAGCCCCCGGAGGGAGCGGATTTCTAGCACAGATACGCAGTATTTT.

V gene TRBV24-1 combines with J gene TRBJ2-5; D gene ambiguous. CDR1 is KGHDR and CDR2 is SFDVKD in the germline V gene. Deletions cut 3 bases from V and 5 bases from J, with 6 bases between. CDR3 length: 12 residues. Written as DNA, the CDR3 is TGTGCCACCAGTGATCGGCTGGAGACCCAGTACTTC. This codes for CATSDRLETQYF.

A few counts support this clonotype. This sequence joins TRBV10-3 and TRBJ2-4, with 8 nucleotides matching TRBD1. Looked up from germline, CDR1 is ENHRY and CDR2 is SYGVKD. J lost 8 bases, V lost 6 bases, and 6 bases had no gene match. The CDR3 contains 13 residues. As DNA, the CDR3 is TGTGCCATCAGGACGACAGGGGAGGACATTCAGTACTTC. This gives the protein CAIRTTGEDIQYF.

J is TRBJ2-1 and V is TRBV15; 10 nucleotides match TRBD2. The germline V gene has CDR1 LNHNV and CDR2 YYDKDF (reference sequence). The CDR3 has 15 residues. The junction had 4 bases not matched to a gene; V was cut back by 3 bases and J by 5 bases. CDR3 residues: CATSRASGGHNEQFF. The CDR3 nucleotides are TGTGCCACCAGCAGGGCTAGCGGGGGACACAATGAGCAGTTCTTC.

The V and J genes are TRBV5-6 and TRBJ2-1, with D uncertain. Germline lookup yields CDR1 SGHDT and CDR2 YYEEEE. CDR3 size: 11 residues. Trimming took 0 bases from V and 12 from J, leaving 7 bases between them. This chain's CDR3 is CASSLGVTQFF. CDR3 coding DNA: TGTGCCAGCAGCTTGGGGGTAACGCAGTTCTTC.

The chain employs TRBV5-1 and TRBJ2-1; TRBD1 aligns across 9 bases. Germline V lookup: CDR1 SGHRS, CDR2 YFSETQ. The CDR3 runs 16 residues. V dropped 3 bases and J dropped 0; count of bases not matched to a gene: 4. The CDR3 DNA is TGCGCCAGCAGCTCGGGGACAGGGACCTCCTACAATGAGCAGTTCTTC. Amino acids: CASSSGTGTSYNEQFF.

Only a few counts were recorded for this clonotype. V usage is TRBV27 and J usage is TRBJ2-7, with D maybe TRBD1 (5 bases). Trimming removed 5 bases at V and 5 bases at J, with 16 bases between. The CDR3 totals 14 residues. CDR1 is MNHEY, CDR2 SMNVEV, per germline (reference sequence). The CDR3 bases are TGTGCCAGCAGTAGCAGGGTAAATTTGAACGAGCAGTACTTC. This encodes CASSSRVNLNEQYF.

The chain is built from TRBV2 and TRBJ2-1; 9 bases map to TRBD2. There are 13 residues in the CDR3. The V gene end was trimmed by 2 bases and the J gene end by 9 bases; junction bases not matched to a gene: 2. Germline values: CDR1 SNHLY, CDR2 FYNNEI. The CDR3 DNA follows: TGTGCCAGCAGTGAACGTAGCGGGAGTGAGCAGTTCTTC. It is translated as CASSERSGSEQFF.

The rearrangement uses TRBV12-3 or TRBV12-4 and TRBJ2-2; D is unresolved. This CDR3 is built from 13 residues. V lost 2 bases and J lost 6, with 7 bases in between. The CDR3 bases are TGTGCCAGCAGTTTAATGGGGTCCGGGGAGCTGTTTTTT. Encoded protein: CASSLMGSGELFF.

V is TRBV6-2 or TRBV6-3 and J is TRBJ2-3; 7 bases match TRBD1. The trim removed 6 bases at V and 2 bases at J, leaving 8 bases unmatched. The CDR3 covers 15 residues. Germline V gene sequence: CDR1 MNHEY, CDR2 SVGEGT. CDR3 residues: CASSPTGWITDTQYF. The DNA for the CDR3 is TGTGCCAGCAGCCCGACAGGGTGGATCACAGATACGCAGTATTTT.

Only one count was recorded for this clonotype. The gene calls are TRBV9 and TRBJ1-1; D is unresolved. The V end lost 3 bases, the J end lost 3 bases, and 12 bases lay between the germline ends. CDR1 and CDR2 from the germline V gene are SGDLS and YYNGEE. This CDR3 has 14 amino acids. This CDR3 is CASSGNILDTEAFF. Written as DNA, the CDR3 is TGTGCCAGCAGCGGCAACATTCTTGACACTGAAGCTTTCTTT. Combining the CDR3 with reference TRBV9 and TRBJ1-1 gives the whole variable domain DSGVTQTPKHLITATGQRVTLRCSPRSGDLSVYWYQQSLDQGLQFLIQYYNGEERAKGNILERFSAQQFPDLHSELNLSSLELGDSALYFCASSGNILDTEAFFGQGTRLTVV.